This T cell receptor (beta chain) was documented in a study of a mutant IDH1 vaccine in newly diagnosed glioma (TCRdb year 2021). About the full investigation: Patients received eight vaccinations in weeks 1, 3, 5, 7, 11, 15, 19 and 23, corresponding to visits V03 through V10. Six visits were used for peripheral blood collection: V03 (baseline), V05, V07, V10, V12 and V13. Prior to enrollment, standard therapy consisting of radiotherapy alone, temozolomide alone, or radiochemotherapy with temozolomide had been administered to patients, with the combination being received by most patients. Vaccination began 4-6 weeks after radiotherapy alone, or alongside temozolomide cycles in the chemotherapy-containing groups. Longitudinal TCRB deep sequencing was performed for 20 to 30 treated patients wherever samples were available for exploratory analyses. The 30 to 40 treated patients were around 60% male and about 38% female, with a mean age of 40.4 years.

V gives up 1 base and J gives up 2 bases, and the segment between their germline ends measures 9 bases. There are 16 amino acids in the CDR3, from cysteine to phenylalanine inclusive. Only the CDR3 portion is preserved as DNA: 48 bases, with reading frame beginning at the first base. The germline V gene encodes CDR1 MGHRA and CDR2 YSYEKL. On this clone itself: The clone's antigen remains unknown. No much larger clonotype is one base removed from it; base qualities were not supplied.

The time point label of this sample denotes: week 11, during vaccination. Each vaccine dose, consisting of 300 ug of a 20-mer mutant IDH1 peptide in Montanide, was administered subcutaneously with topical imiquimod. All donors had newly diagnosed IDH1-mutant astrocytomas of WHO grade 3 or 4 that showed loss of nuclear ATRX. The samples were drawn from NOA16, a multicentre, single-arm, open-label phase I trial in Germany that tested a mutant IDH1 peptide vaccine in humans for the first time. Genomic DNA for TCRB sequencing was extracted from EDTA blood using the DNeasy Blood and Tissue Kit. Library method: the immunoSEQ multiplex PCR assay. The hsTCRB Kit was used according to the manufacturer's protocol to amplify rearranged TCR beta chain sequences. An Illumina MiSeq was used to sequence the TCRB libraries. The study's processing was this. The proprietary platform of the kit vendor was used for demultiplexing, trimming and gene mapping. TCRdb carries this immuneACCESS record with in-frame sequences only. Its versions omit some clonotypes, under half of them owing to an unresolved V gene in the studies checked, with the rest unexplained. V and J calls and clone size are as listed in that table; D and trimming were resolved from the DNA. The sample table holds some 120,000 clones, of which roughly 77% were seen once. The top ten constitute around 5.5% of the sample.

Broader findings and caveats from the paper: Pseudoprogression seemed to be unrelated to changes in the top peripheral T cell clonotypes found by TCRB sequencing. Immune responses induced by the vaccine were seen in roughly 92% of patients across multiple MHC alleles. The authors noted that analyses of patient blood samples could not be reproduced because of sample limitations. Selection of PBMC samples for TCRB deep sequencing was based on availability.

The V and J genes are TRBV4-1 and TRBJ1-6; no D gene call is confident. The clonotype originates from a man aged 35-49 years with glioma. This material consisted of PBMCs, taken from a glioma patient whose treatment included an IDH1 peptide vaccine. The DNA is TGCGCCAGCAGCCAAGTCCGAGGGACCTATAATTCACCCCTCCACTTT. Its amino acids are CASSQVRGTYNSPLHF.